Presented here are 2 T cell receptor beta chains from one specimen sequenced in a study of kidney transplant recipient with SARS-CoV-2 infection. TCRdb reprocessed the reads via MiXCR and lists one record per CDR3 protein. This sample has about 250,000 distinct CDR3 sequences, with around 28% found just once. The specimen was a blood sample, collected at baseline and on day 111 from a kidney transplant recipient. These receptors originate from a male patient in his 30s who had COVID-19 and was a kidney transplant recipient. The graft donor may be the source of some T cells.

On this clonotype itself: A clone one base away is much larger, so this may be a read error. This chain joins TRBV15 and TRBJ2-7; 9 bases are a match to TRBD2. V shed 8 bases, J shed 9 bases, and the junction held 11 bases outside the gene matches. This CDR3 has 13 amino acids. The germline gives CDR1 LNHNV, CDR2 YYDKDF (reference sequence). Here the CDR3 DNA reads TGTGCCACCGGGATAGCGGGAGTCGACGGGCAGTACTTC. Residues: CATGIAGVDGQYF.

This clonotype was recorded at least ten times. This chain's CDR3 is CASSGYSRSRKTYGYTF. The DNA of the CDR3 is TGCGCCAGCAGTGGGTATTCAAGATCGCGAAAGACCTATGGCTACACCTTC. V usage is TRBV10-1 and J usage is TRBJ1-2; D unresolved. CDR1 WNHNN and CDR2 SYGVQD come from the germline V gene (reference sequence). V lost 4 bases to trimming and J lost 4 bases, with 22 bases between them. The CDR3 runs 17 residues.